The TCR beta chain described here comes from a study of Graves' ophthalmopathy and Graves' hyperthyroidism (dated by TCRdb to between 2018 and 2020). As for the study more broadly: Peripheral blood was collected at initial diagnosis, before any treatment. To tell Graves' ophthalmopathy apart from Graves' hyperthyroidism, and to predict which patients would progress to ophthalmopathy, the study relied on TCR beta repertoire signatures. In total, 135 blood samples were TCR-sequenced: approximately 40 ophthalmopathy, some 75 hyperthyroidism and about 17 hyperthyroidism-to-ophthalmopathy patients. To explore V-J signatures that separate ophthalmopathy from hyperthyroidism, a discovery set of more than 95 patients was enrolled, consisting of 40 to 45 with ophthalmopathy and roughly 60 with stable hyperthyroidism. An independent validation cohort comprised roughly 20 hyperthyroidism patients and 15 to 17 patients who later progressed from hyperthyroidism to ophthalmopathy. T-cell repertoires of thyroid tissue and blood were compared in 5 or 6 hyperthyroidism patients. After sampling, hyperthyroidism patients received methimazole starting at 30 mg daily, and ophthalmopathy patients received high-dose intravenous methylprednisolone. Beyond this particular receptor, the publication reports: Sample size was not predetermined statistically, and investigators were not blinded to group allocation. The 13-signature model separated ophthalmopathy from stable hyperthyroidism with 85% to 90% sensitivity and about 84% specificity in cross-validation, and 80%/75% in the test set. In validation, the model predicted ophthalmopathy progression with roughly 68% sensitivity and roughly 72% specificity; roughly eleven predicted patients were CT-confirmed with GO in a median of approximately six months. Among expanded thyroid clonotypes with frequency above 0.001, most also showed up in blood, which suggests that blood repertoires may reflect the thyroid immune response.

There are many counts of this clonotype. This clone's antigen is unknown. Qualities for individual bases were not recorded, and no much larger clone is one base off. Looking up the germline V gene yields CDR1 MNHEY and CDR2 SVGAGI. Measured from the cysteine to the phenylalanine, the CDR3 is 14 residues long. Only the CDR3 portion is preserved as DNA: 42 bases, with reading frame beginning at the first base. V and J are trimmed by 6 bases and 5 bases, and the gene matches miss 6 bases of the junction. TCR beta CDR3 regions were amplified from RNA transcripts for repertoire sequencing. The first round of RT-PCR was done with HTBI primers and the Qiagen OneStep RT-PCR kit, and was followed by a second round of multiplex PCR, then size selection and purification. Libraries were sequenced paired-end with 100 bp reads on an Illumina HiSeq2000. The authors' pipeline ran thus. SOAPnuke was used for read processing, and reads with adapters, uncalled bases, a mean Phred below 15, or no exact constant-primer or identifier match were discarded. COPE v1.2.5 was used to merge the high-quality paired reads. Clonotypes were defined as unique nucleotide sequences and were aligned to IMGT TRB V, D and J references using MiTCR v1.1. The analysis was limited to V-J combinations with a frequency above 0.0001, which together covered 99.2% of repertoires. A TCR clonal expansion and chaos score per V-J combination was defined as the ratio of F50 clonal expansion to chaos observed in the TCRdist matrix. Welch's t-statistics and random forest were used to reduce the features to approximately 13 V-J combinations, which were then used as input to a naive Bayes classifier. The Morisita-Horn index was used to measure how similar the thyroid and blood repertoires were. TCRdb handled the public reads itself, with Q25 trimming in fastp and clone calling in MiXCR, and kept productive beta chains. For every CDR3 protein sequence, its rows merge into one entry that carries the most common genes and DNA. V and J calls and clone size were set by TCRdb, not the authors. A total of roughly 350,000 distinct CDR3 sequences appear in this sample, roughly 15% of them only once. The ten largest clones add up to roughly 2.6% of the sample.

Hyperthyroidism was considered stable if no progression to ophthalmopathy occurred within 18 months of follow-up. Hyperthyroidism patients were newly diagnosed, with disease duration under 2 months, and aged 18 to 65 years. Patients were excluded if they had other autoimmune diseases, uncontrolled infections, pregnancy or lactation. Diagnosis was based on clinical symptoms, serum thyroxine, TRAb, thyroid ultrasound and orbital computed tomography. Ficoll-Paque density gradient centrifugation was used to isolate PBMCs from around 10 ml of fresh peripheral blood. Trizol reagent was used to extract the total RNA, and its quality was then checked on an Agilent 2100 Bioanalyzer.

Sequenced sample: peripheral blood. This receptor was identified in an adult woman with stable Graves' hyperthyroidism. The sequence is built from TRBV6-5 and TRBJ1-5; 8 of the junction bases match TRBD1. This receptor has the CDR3 CASSQDRGHQPQHF. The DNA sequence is TGTGCCAGCAGCCAAGACAGGGGTCATCAGCCCCAGCATTTT.